A selection of T cell receptor beta chains follows, all from one sample in a study of blood T cell repertoires in COVID-19. Some clones are missing from TCRdb's copy, which holds only in-frame ones; the method was immunoSEQ multiplex PCR. In the table there are about 370,000 clones, around 87% of which are singletons. Sequencing input: peripheral blood. The receptor set was obtained from a woman aged 25 to 45 with COVID-19, enrolled during active disease. The CDR3 runs from the conserved cysteine through the conserved F or W. Size values are once, few and many counts, or a class for expanded clones, and some rows have none.

v_gene,j_gene,abundance,CDR3aa
TRBV7-2,TRBJ1-2,NA,CASREGPGGYTF
TRBV7-9,TRBJ2-5,NA,CASSLSGSAGQETQYF
TRBV7-2,TRBJ1-2,NA,CASSLRTAGGANGYTF
TRBV7-2,TRBJ2-2,NA,CASHLGTGSNTGELFF
TRBV11-1,TRBJ2-2,NA,CATTRGVGGLTGELFF
TRBV6-6,TRBJ1-5,NA,CASSPDRGGGQPQHF
TRBV6-5,TRBJ1-5,NA,CATGRKQGAQPQHF
TRBV6-2/TRBV6-3,TRBJ2-7,once,CASSPIQGLGSYEQYF
TRBV20-1,TRBJ2-4,NA,CSASQAEIQYF
TRBV5-1,TRBJ1-1,NA,CASSQIQGLNTEAFF
TRBV19,TRBJ1-1,NA,CASRPPPDRMNTEAFF
TRBV24-1,TRBJ1-1,NA,CATSDYQDGKAFF
TRBV13,TRBJ2-1,NA,CASSLVRDGIDEQFF
TRBV6-2/TRBV6-3,TRBJ1-1,NA,CASSSRGRGDTEAFF
TRBV14,TRBJ1-1,NA,CASSHDRGQVSTEAFF
TRBV10-1,TRBJ2-1,NA,CASSEGQGPGNEQFF
TRBV18,TRBJ1-6,NA,CASSPGQGQNSPLHF
TRBV11-2,TRBJ1-1,NA,CASSSYKGGTGDTEAFF
TRBV20-1,TRBJ2-3,NA,CSASSMIRREEADTQYF
TRBV12-3/TRBV12-4,TRBJ2-1,NA,CASRGEDNEQFF
TRBV4-1,TRBJ2-7,NA,CASSPSGTGDFYEQYF
TRBV9,TRBJ2-7,NA,CASSAPDRGDYEQYF
TRBV30,TRBJ2-7,NA,CAWTPRRGQPYEQYF
TRBV30,TRBJ2-3,NA,CAWSAWGLAGGPADTQYF
TRBV4-3,TRBJ2-5,NA,CASSHHIPGTSGRQGQETQYF
TRBV25-1,TRBJ1-1,NA,CASSERDRGPTFF
TRBV6-5,TRBJ1-1,NA,CASSYQQGPGGTEAFF
TRBV6-5,TRBJ2-2,NA,CASSYPPTGTGELFF
TRBV9,TRBJ2-7,NA,CASSATSGAYEQYF
TRBV7-9,TRBJ2-1,once,CASSLDSGNEQFF
TRBV7-9,TRBJ2-7,NA,CASSFPSGQDYEQYF
TRBV29-1,TRBJ2-5,NA,CSVSDRVRGETQYF
TRBV18,TRBJ1-4,NA,CASSPDSDNEKLFF
TRBV25-1,TRBJ2-3,NA,CASSESRASGHTDTQYF
TRBV19,TRBJ2-2,NA,CASSSSRDIGELFF
TRBV7-9,TRBJ2-1,NA,CASSAIENEQFF
TRBV15,TRBJ2-1,NA,CATSPGLAGGNEQFF
TRBV7-2,TRBJ1-6,NA,CASSFFDSPLHF
TRBV30,TRBJ1-4,NA,CATPRQNSNEKLFF
TRBV19,TRBJ1-4,NA,CASSRDRGGDEKLFF
TRBV19,TRBJ2-1,NA,CASGTSGSYEQFF
TRBV28,TRBJ1-3,NA,CASSLGQESSGNTIYF
TRBV9,TRBJ2-1,NA,CASSAILGGGEQFF
TRBV21-1,TRBJ2-2,NA,CASSRTRKPLPPGELFF
TRBV9,TRBJ2-1,NA,CASSSQREVHNEQFF
TRBV11-2,TRBJ2-7,NA,CASSFSGQGVEQYF
TRBV6-6,TRBJ2-7,NA,CASSDSGTVSYEQYF